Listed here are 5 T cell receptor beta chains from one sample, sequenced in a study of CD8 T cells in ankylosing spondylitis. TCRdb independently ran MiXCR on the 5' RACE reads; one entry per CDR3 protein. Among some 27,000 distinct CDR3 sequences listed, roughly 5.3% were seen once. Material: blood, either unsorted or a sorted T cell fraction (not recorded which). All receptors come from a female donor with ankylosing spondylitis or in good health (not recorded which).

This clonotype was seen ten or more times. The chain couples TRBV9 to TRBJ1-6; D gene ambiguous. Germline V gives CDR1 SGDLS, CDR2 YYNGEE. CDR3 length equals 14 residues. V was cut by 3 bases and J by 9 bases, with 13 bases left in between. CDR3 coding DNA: TGTGCCAGCAGCGGCGGGGTTGTGAGTTCACCCCTCCACTTT. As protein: CASSGGVVSSPLHF.

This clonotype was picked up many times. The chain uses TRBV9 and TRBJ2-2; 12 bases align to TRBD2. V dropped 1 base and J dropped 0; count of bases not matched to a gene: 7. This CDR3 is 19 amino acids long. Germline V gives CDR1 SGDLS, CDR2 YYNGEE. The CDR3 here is CASSVLAGGPSANTGELFF. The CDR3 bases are TGTGCCAGCAGCGTACTAGCGGGAGGGCCGTCGGCGAACACCGGGGAGCTGTTTTTT.

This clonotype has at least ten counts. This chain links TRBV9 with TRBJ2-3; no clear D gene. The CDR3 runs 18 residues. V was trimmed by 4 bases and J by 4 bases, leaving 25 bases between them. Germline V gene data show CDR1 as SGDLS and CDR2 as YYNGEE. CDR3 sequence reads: CASSLGLGGRTLPDTQYF. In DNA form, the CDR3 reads TGTGCCAGCAGCCTTGGTTTAGGTGGGCGAACCCTCCCAGATACGCAGTATTTT.

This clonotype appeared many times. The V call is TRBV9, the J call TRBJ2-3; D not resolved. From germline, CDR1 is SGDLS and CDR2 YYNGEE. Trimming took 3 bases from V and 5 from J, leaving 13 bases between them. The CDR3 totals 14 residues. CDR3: CASSETLWEDTQYF. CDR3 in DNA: TGTGCCAGCAGCGAGACCCTATGGGAAGATACGCAGTATTTT. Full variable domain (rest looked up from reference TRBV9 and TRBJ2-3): DSGVTQTPKHLITATGQRVTLRCSPRSGDLSVYWYQQSLDQGLQFLIQYYNGEERAKGNILERFSAQQFPDLHSELNLSSLELGDSALYFCASSETLWEDTQYFGPGTRLTVL.

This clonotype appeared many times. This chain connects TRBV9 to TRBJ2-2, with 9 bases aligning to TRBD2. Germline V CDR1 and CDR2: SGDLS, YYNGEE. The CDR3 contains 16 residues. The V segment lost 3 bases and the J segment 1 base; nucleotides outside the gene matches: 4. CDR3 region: CASSALAGVNTGELFF. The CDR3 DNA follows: TGTGCCAGCAGCGCCTTAGCGGGGGTGAACACCGGGGAGCTGTTTTTT.